This entry features one T cell receptor (beta chain) sequence. This clone was picked up a small number of times. There is no known antigen for this receptor. No base-level quality is on record; no much larger clone is a single base apart. This entry is derived from a study of beta chain features in type 1 diabetes (dated by TCRdb to between 2017 and 2018). Concerning the study at large: Mean age, gender distribution, total cell number and subset yield did not differ between patients and healthy donors. The study compared the TCRB repertoires of sorted circulating CD4+ T cell subsets in recently diagnosed type 1 diabetes patients with those in matched healthy donors. Across all samples, approximately 100 million sorted cells were examined, and cell number per subset correlated strongly with RNA yield. Regulatory and stem cell-like memory subsets were isolated from only 8 patients and roughly eight healthy donors, whereas naive and central memory subsets came from all 28 donors.

The High Capacity cDNA Reverse Transcription Kit was used to reverse transcribe all of the isolated RNA, meaning that expressed TCRB transcripts were what got sequenced. For stem cell-like memory T cell samples, survey-depth immunoSEQ sequencing was used, averaging around 910,000 total reads per sample. Sorted cells were lysed in RLT buffer, and RNA was extracted using DNase-treated RNeasy Micro or Mini kits according to cell number. Each cell subset was processed separately to prevent cross-contamination, with patient and healthy donor samples processed together. Using the immunoSEQ multiplex PCR, TCRB sequences were amplified from cDNA into 87-bp fragments spanning the CDR3 region. The amplicons were sequenced using the Illumina HiSeq platform. Turning to the authors' computational methods: PCR bias was computationally corrected using synthetic template baselines, reads within Hamming distance 2 were collapsed, and singletons that could not be merged were discarded. Reads were aligned against IMGT so that V, D and J genes, CDR3 length and insertions or deletions at six rearrangement sites could be assigned. Within each subset, clonotype counts were normalized to sorted cell number, after which true diversity and Gini coefficients were computed with the tcR R package. The overlap coefficient, calculated on TCRB nucleotide sequences, was used to measure repertoire sharing. TCRdb's version of the immuneACCESS table is confined to in-frame rearrangements and falls short of the full clone set. An unresolved V gene accounts for under half of the shortfall where checked; the remainder is of unknown origin. The V and J calls and clone size are taken from that table; D and trimming were inferred from the DNA. The sample has approximately 58,000 clones on record, around 60% of them singletons. The top ten clonotypes cover 0.29% of the sample.

V ends up 4 bases short and J 0 bases short, with an unmatched junction base count of 9. Taken from the germline V gene, the CDR1 and CDR2 loops are KGHSH and LQKENI. The CDR3, cysteine through phenylalanine, is 17 amino acids long. Only the CDR3 region is kept as DNA, spanning 51 bases read in frame from base 1. Study-wide conclusions, independent of this receptor: The naive, central memory and regulatory TCRB repertoires appeared to resemble one another more closely among patients than among healthy donors. Type 1 diabetes patients showed a moderate but significant shortening of TCRB CDR3 length in all four CD4+ subsets. PCR may preferentially amplify shorter templates, but because patient and control samples were amplified and corrected together, any resulting skew would affect both groups equally. Patients with type 1 diabetes made fewer insertions and deleted more nucleotides at VDJ recombination sites, implying thymic rearrangement abnormalities. Because cDNA rather than genomic DNA was sequenced, highly expressing activated cells could have been over-represented, although no difference in activation and CD3 levels was found between groups. Because small numbers of individuals were included in the HLA sub-analyses, any influence of HLA type on TCRB rearrangement was left unresolved.

From each donor, a single peripheral blood sample of about 100 mL on average was drawn into heparinised tubes. A BD FACSAria II and a panel including CD45RO, CCR7, CD25, CD127, CD95 and CD27 were used to sort naive, central memory, regulatory and stem cell-like memory CD4+ T cells. All sorted populations exceeded 98% purity. Right away, PBMCs were isolated by Lymphoprep density gradient centrifugation and were stained directly, with no culture step. So that batch effects would be minimized, each experiment stained and sorted samples in pairs, pairing one healthy donor with one patient. The receptor comes from a woman in her twenties or thirties with type 1 diabetes. The material sequenced was stem cell memory CD4+ T cells from blood. The cell subset or site label of this sample denotes: stem cell-like memory CD4+ T cells. The sequence joins TRBV18 to TRBJ2-1; 7 bases in between match TRBD2. The nucleotide sequence is TGTGCCAGCTCACTCCCTAGCGGAATAAGCTCCTACAATGAGCAGTTCTTC. Translated, this gives CASSLPSGISSYNEQFF.